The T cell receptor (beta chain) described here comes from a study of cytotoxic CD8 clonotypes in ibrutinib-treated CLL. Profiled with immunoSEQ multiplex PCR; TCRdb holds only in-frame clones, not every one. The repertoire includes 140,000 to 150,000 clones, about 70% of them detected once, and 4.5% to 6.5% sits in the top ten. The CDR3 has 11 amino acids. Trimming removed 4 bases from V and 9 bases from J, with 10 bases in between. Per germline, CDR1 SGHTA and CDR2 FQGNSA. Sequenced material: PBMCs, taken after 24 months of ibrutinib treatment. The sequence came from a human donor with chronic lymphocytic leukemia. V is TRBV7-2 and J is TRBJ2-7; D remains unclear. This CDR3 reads CASSSDSLQYF. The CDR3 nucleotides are TGTGCCAGCAGCTCTGATAGTCTGCAGTACTTC.